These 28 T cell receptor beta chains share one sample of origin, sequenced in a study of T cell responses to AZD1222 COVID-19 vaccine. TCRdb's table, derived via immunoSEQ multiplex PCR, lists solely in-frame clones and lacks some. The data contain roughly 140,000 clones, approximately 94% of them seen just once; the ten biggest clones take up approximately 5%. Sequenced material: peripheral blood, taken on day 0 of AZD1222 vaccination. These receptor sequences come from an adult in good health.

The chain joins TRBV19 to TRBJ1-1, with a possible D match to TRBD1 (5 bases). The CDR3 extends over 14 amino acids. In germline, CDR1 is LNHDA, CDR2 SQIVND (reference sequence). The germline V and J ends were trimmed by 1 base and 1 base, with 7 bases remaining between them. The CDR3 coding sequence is TGTGCCAGTAGTATAGTTGGGGGGAACACTGAAGCTTTCTTT. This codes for CASSIVGGNTEAFF.

The CDR3: CASSRDAGTGGYEQYF. CDR3 sequence (DNA): TGTGCCAGTAGCCGCGACGCCGGGACAGGGGGTTACGAGCAGTACTTC. The chain employs TRBV19 and TRBJ2-7; 11 bases agree with TRBD1. Germline V gene sequence: CDR1 LNHDA, CDR2 SQIVND (reference sequence). V lost 6 bases and J lost 4; bases outside the gene matches: 11. The CDR3 covers 16 residues.

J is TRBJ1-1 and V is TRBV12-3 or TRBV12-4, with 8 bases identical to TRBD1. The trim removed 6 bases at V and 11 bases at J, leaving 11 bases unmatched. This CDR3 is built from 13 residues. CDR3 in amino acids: CASRPQGARMAFF. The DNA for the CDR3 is TGTGCCAGCAGACCTCAGGGGGCTAGGATGGCTTTCTTT.

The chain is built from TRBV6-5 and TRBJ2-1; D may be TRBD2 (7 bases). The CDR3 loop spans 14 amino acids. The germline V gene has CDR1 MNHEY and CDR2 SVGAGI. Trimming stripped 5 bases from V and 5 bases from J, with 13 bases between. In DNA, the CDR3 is TGTGCCAGCAGTCGGGGGGCCCGGGACAATGAGCAGTTCTTC. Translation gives CASSRGARDNEQFF.

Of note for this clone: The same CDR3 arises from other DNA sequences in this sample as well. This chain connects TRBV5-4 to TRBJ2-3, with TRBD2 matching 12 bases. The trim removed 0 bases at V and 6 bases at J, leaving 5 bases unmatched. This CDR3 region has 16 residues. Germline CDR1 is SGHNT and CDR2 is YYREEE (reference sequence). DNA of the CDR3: TGTGCCAGCAGCTTGGGTCTAGCGGGGGGGCAGGATACGCAGTATTTT. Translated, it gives CASSLGLAGGQDTQYF.

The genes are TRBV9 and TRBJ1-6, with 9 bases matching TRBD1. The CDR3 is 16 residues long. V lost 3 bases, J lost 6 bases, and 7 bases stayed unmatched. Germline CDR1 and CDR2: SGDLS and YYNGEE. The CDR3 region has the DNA TGTGCCAGCAGCGAACAGGGGGCGAGGACTAATTCACCCCTCCACTTT. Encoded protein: CASSEQGARTNSPLHF.

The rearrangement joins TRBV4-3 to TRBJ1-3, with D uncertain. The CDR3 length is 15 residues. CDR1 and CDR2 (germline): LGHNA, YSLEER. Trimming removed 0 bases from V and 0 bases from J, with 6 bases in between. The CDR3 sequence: CASSQDAFSGNTIYF. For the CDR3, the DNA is TGCGCCAGCAGCCAAGATGCGTTCTCTGGAAACACCATATATTTT.

CDR3 loop: CASSLTDEQYF. CDR3 DNA sequence: TGTGCCAGCAGTTTAACGGACGAGCAGTACTTC. V gene TRBV6-2 or TRBV6-3 combines with J gene TRBJ2-7; D gene ambiguous. The V end lost 4 bases, the J end lost 5 bases, and 6 bases lay between the germline ends. This CDR3 contains 11 residues. Germline values: CDR1 MNHEY, CDR2 SVGEGT.

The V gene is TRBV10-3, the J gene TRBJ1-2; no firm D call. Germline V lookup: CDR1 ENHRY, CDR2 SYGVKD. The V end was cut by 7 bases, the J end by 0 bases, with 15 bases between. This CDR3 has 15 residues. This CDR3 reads CAITDQERSNYGYTF. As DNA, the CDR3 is TGTGCCATCACCGACCAGGAGCGTTCTAACTATGGCTACACCTTC.

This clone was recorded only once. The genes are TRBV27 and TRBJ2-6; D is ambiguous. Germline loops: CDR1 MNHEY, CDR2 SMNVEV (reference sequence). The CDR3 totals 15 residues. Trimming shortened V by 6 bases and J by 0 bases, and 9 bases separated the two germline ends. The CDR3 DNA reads TGTGCCAGCAGGGACCAGCTCTCTGGGGCCAACGTCCTGACTTTC. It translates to CASRDQLSGANVLTF.

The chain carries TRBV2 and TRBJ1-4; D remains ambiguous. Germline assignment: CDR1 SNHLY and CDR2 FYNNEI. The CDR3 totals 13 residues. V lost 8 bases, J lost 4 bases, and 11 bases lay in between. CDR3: CASSAESNEKLFF. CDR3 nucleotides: TGTGCCAGCTCGGCAGAGAGTAATGAAAAACTGTTTTTT.

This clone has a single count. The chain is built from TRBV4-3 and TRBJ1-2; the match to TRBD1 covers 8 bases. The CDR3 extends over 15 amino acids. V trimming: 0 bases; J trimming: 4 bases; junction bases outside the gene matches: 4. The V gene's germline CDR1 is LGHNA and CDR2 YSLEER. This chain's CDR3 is CASSQDHRGTYGYTF. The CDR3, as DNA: TGCGCCAGCAGCCAAGATCACAGGGGGACCTATGGCTACACCTTC.

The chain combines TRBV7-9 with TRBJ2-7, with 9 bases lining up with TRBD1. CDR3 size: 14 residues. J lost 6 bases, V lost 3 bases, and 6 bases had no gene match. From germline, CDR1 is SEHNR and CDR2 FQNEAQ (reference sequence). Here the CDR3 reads CASSLGTGSREQYF. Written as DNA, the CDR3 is TGTGCCAGCAGCTTGGGGACAGGGAGCCGCGAGCAGTACTTC.

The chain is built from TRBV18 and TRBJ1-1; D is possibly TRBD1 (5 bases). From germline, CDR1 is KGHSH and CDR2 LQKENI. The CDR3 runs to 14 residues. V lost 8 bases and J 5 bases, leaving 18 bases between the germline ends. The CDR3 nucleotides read TGTGCCAGCCTTCCCCAGGAGAGGGGAACTGAAGCTTTCTTT. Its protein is CASLPQERGTEAFF.

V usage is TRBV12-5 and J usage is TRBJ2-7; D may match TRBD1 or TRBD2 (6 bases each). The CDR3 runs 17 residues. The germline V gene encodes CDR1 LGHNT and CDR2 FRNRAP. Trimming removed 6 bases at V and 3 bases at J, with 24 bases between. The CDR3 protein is CASGGTGRPERFYEQYF. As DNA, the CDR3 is TGTGCTAGTGGGGGAACAGGGAGGCCGGAGAGATTCTACGAGCAGTACTTC. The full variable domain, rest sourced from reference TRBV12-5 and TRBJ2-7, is DARVTQTPRHKVTEMGQEVTMRCQPILGHNTVFWYRQTMMQGLELLAYFRNRAPLDDSGMPKDRFSAEMPDATLATLKIQPSEPRDSAVYFCASGGTGRPERFYEQYFGPGTRLTVT.

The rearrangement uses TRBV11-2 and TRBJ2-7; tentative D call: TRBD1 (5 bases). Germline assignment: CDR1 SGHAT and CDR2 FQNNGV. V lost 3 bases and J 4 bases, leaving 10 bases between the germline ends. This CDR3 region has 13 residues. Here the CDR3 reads CASSLQGKYEQYF. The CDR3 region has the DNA TGTGCCAGCAGCTTGCAGGGAAAATACGAGCAGTACTTC.

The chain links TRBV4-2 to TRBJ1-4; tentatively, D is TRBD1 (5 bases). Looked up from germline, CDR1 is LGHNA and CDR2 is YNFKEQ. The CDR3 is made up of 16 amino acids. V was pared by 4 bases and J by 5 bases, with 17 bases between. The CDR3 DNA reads TGTGCCAGCAGCCCCCAAGGGAGACAGATAAATGAAAAACTGTTTTTT. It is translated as CASSPQGRQINEKLFF.

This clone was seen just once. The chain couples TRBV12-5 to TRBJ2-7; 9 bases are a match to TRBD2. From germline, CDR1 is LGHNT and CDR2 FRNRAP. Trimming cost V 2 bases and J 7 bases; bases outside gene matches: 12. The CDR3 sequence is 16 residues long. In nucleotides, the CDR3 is TGTGCTAGTGGTTTGATTTTTACTAGCGGGTTAGGAGAGCAGTACTTC. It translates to CASGLIFTSGLGEQYF.

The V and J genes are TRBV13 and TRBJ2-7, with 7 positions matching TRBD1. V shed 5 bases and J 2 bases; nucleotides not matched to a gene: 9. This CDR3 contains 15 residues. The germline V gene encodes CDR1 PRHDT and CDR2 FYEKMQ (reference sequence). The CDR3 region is CASSAWTGPAYEQYF. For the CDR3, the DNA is TGTGCCAGCAGCGCCTGGACAGGACCTGCCTACGAGCAGTACTTC.

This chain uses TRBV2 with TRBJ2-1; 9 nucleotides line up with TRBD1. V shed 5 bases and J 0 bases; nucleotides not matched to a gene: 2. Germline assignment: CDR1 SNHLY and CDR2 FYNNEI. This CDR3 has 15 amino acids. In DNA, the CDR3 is TGTGCCAGCAGTTTGACAGGGGGCTCCTACAATGAGCAGTTCTTC. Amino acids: CASSLTGGSYNEQFF. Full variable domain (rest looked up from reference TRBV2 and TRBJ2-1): EPEVTQTPSHQVTQMGQEVILRCVPISNHLYFYWYRQILGQKVEFLVSFYNNEISEKSEIFDDQFSVERPDGSNFTLKIRSTKLEDSAMYFCASSLTGGSYNEQFFGPGTRLTVL.

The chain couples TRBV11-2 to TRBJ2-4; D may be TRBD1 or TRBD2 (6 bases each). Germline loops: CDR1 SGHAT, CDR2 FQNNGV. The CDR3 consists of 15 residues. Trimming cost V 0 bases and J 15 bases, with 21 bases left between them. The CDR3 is CASSLDRETGRLSYF. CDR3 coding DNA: TGTGCCAGCAGCTTAGATCGGGAGACAGGACGACTATCGTACTTC.

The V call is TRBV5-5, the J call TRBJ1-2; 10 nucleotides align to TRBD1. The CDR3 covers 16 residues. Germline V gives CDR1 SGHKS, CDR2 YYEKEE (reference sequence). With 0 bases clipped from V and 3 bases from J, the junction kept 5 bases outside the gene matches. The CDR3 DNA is TGTGCCAGCAGCTTGGGGACAGGGGGTACAGACTATGGCTACACCTTC. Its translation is CASSLGTGGTDYGYTF. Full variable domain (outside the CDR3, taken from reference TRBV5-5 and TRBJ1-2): DAGVTQSPTHLIKTRGQQVTLRCSPISGHKSVSWYQQVLGQGPQFIFQYYEKEERGRGNFPDRFSARQFPNYSSELNVNALLLGDSALYLCASSLGTGGTDYGYTFGSGTRLTVV.

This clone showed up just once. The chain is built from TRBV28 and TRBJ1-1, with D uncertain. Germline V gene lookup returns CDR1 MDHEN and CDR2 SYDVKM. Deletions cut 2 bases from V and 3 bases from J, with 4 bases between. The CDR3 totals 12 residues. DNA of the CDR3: TGTGCCAGCAGTTTAGAGGACACTGAAGCTTTCTTT. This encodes CASSLEDTEAFF.

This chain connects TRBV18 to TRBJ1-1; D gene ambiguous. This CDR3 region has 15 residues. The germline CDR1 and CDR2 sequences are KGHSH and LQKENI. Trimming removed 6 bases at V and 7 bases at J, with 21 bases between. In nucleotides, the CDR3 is TGTGCCAGCTCTCAGACCGCGGGAGGGTCTTTTGAAGCTTTCTTT. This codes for CASSQTAGGSFEAFF.

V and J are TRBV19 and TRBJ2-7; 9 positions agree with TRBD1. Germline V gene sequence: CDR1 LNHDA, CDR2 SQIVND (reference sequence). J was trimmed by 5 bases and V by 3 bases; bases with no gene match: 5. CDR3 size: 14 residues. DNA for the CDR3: TGTGCCAGTAGTATGGGGACAGGGATTGACGAGCAGTACTTC. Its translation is CASSMGTGIDEQYF.

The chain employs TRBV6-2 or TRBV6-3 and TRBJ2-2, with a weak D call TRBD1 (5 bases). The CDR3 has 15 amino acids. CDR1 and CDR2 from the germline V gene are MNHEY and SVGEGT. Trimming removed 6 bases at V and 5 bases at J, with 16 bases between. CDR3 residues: CASSLPQGWTGELFF. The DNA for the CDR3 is TGTGCCAGCAGCCTTCCCCAGGGTTGGACCGGGGAGCTGTTTTTT.

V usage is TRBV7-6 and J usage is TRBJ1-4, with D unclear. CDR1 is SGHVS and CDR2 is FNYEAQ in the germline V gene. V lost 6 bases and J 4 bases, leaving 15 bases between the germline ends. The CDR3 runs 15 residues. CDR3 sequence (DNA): TGTGCCAGCAGTCCCCAATGGAGGGTTAATGAAAAACTGTTTTTT. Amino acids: CASSPQWRVNEKLFF.

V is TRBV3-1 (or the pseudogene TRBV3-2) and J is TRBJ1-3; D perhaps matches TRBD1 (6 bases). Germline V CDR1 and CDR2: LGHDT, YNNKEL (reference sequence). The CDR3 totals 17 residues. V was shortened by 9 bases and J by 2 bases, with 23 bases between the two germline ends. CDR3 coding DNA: TGTGCCAGTTCTAAAGGGGGTTTGGGGGGCCCTGGAAACACCATATATTTT. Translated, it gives CASSKGGLGGPGNTIYF.